Below, one TCR beta chain is given with its context. Other nucleotide sequences from this sample produce the same CDR3. Original processing methods: How many nucleated cells were present was estimated from reference gene primer amplification. The method was immunoSEQ multiplex PCR; TCRdb's version includes in-frame clones alone and lacks a portion of them. For V, J and clone size, that table is used; D and trimming come from the DNA. This table has fewer than 200,000 clones, around four fifths appearing once. These data are taken from a study of blood T cell repertoires in COVID-19. Study background: The analysed material was cDNA or gDNA that came from T cells, B-cell-depleted T cells, or PBMCs.

Residents of 24 US areas, aged roughly 18 to 90 years, made up the participants. Cohorts were based on clinical histories the participants reported. The CDR3 contains 13 residues. With 1 base clipped from V and 6 bases from J, the junction kept 3 bases outside the gene matches. Per germline, CDR1 MNHEY and CDR2 SMNVEV (reference sequence). The clonotype originates from a woman aged 45-65 years in a cohort exposed to, infected with or recovered from COVID-19 (not recorded which). The chain recombines TRBV27 with TRBJ2-7, with TRBD2 matching over 7 bases. Sequences were obtained from PBMCs or T cells enriched from blood (not recorded which). The CDR3 DNA follows: TGTGCCAGCAGTTTATGGGGGGGACGCGAGCAGTACTTC. This encodes CASSLWGGREQYF.